These 17 T cell receptor beta chains originate from one sample sequenced in a study of T cell responses to AZD1222 COVID-19 vaccine. Generated by immunoSEQ multiplex PCR, the TCRdb table keeps only in-frame clones and is missing some. The sample holds under 150,000 clones, 75% to 95% seen once. The sequencing used peripheral blood, collected on day 0 of MenACWY control vaccination. These receptors were taken from an adult in good health.

V gene TRBV11-2 combines with J gene TRBJ1-6, with no clear D. Trimming left V 1 base short and J 7 bases short, with 8 bases between. Germline-derived CDR1 and CDR2 are SGHAT and FQNNGV. The CDR3 consists of 14 residues. The CDR3 DNA is TGTGCCAGCAGCTTAGGTTTGTTGAATTCACCCCTCCACTTT. Protein: CASSLGLLNSPLHF.

This clone was seen once. DNA of the CDR3: TGTGCCAGTAGCAGGGGCGGTTCACCCCTCCACTTT. This codes for CASSRGGSPLHF. The chain couples TRBV19 to TRBJ1-6; tentatively, D is TRBD1 (6 bases). Trimming left V 6 bases short and J 9 bases short, with 9 bases between. Germline V lookup: CDR1 LNHDA, CDR2 SQIVND (reference sequence). The CDR3 contains 12 residues.

The chain combines TRBV7-2 with TRBJ1-1; weak D call: TRBD1 (5 bases). Per the germline V gene, CDR1 is SGHTA and CDR2 is FQGNSA. Trimming left V 5 bases short and J 1 base short, with 17 bases between. The CDR3 length is 16 residues. CDR3 in amino acids: CASSTTRGRPNTEAFF. CDR3 bases: TGTGCCAGCAGCACGACGAGGGGACGGCCGAACACTGAAGCTTTCTTT. The variable domain in full, completed from reference TRBV7-2 and TRBJ1-1, reads GAGVSQSPSNKVTEKGKDVELRCDPISGHTALYWYRQSLGQGLEFLIYFQGNSAPDKSGLPSDRFSAERTGGSVSTLTIQRTQQEDSAVYLCASSTTRGRPNTEAFFGQGTRLTVV.

The chain links TRBV3-1 (or the pseudogene TRBV3-2) to TRBJ1-6, with unresolved D. CDR1 LGHDT and CDR2 YNNKEL come from the germline V gene (reference sequence). The CDR3 spans 14 residues. Trimming left V 5 bases short and J 5 bases short, with 10 bases between. The CDR3 spells CASSEGLDNSPLHF. The CDR3 region has the DNA TGTGCCAGCAGCGAAGGGTTGGATAATTCACCCCTCCACTTT.

The V and J genes are TRBV27 and TRBJ1-4, with D unresolved. The CDR3 consists of 17 residues. V was cut by 1 base and J by 0 bases, with 12 bases left in between. Per germline, CDR1 MNHEY and CDR2 SMNVEV (reference sequence). The CDR3 reads CASSLYWGAATNEKLFF. The CDR3, as DNA: TGTGCCAGCAGTTTATACTGGGGTGCTGCAACTAATGAAAAACTGTTTTTT.

V and J are TRBV21-1 and TRBJ1-1. TRBV21-1 is given as a pseudogene. The CDR3 is made up of 18 amino acids. The CDR3 DNA reads TGTGCCAGCAGCAAAGAGACGACCCTTCCCGGAATGAACACTGAAGCTTTCTTT. This encodes CASSKETTLPGMNTEAFF.

This clone was detected only once. In the same sample, other DNA sequences code for this CDR3. The chain combines TRBV6-5 with TRBJ1-2, with D perhaps matching TRBD1 (5 bases). The CDR3 sequence is 13 residues long. The V gene's germline CDR1 is MNHEY and CDR2 SVGAGI. Trimming left V 2 bases short and J 1 base short, with 5 bases between. CDR3 bases: TGTGCCAGCAGTTACCAGGGTAACTATGGCTACACCTTC. Translated, it gives CASSYQGNYGYTF.

The chain recombines TRBV28 with TRBJ1-3; TRBD1 matches 7 bases. This CDR3 contains 14 residues. Losses at the gene ends were 6 bases for V and 0 bases for J; bases not matched to a gene: 2. Looked up from germline, CDR1 is MDHEN and CDR2 is SYDVKM. The CDR3: CASRGQPSGNTIYF. CDR3 sequence (DNA): TGTGCCAGCAGGGGACAGCCCTCTGGAAACACCATATATTTT.

V and J are TRBV10-2 and TRBJ1-4, with a tentative D call TRBD1 (5 bases). Per germline, CDR1 WSHSY and CDR2 SAAADI. CDR3 length equals 15 residues. The germline V and J ends were trimmed by 6 bases and 0 bases, with 11 bases remaining between them. CDR3 loop: CASSEGVATNEKLFF. The CDR3 nucleotides are TGCGCCAGCAGCGAAGGGGTAGCAACTAATGAAAAACTGTTTTTT.

The rearrangement links TRBV28 to TRBJ2-7; no definite D call. Germline V gene sequence: CDR1 MDHEN, CDR2 SYDVKM. Deletions cut 8 bases from V and 0 bases from J, with 8 bases between. The CDR3 consists of 12 residues. CDR3: CASGTNSYEQYF. CDR3 bases: TGTGCCAGCGGAACAAACTCCTACGAGCAGTACTTC.

This clone was seen just once. The chain joins TRBV19 to TRBJ1-1; the match to TRBD1 covers 10 bases. The trim removed 5 bases at V and 4 bases at J, leaving 4 bases unmatched. This CDR3 has 14 residues. Germline V gene data show CDR1 as LNHDA and CDR2 as SQIVND (reference sequence). The chain's CDR3 is CASSSGQGFTEAFF. The CDR3 nucleotides read TGTGCCAGTAGTTCGGGACAGGGGTTCACTGAAGCTTTCTTT.

The chain combines TRBV15 with TRBJ1-1; 9 nucleotides match TRBD1. The CDR3 loop spans 15 amino acids. From germline, CDR1 is LNHNV and CDR2 YYDKDF (reference sequence). The V and J ends lost 6 bases and 2 bases, in that order; junction bases with no gene match: 7. For the CDR3, the DNA is TGTGCCACCAGGATAGGGACAGGGACCAACACTGAAGCTTTCTTT. Amino acid sequence: CATRIGTGTNTEAFF.

The J gene is TRBJ2-1, the V gene TRBV9; 7 bases fit TRBD1. The J segment lost 4 bases and the V segment lost 3 bases, leaving 7 bases of the junction unmatched. This CDR3 comprises 15 residues. The germline V gene has CDR1 SGDLS and CDR2 YYNGEE. This CDR3 is CASSAPGTAYNEQFF. CDR3 nucleotides: TGTGCCAGCAGCGCCCCCGGGACAGCATACAATGAGCAGTTCTTC. The full variable domain, its missing parts supplied by reference TRBV9 and TRBJ2-1, is DSGVTQTPKHLITATGQRVTLRCSPRSGDLSVYWYQQSLDQGLQFLIQYYNGEERAKGNILERFSAQQFPDLHSELNLSSLELGDSALYFCASSAPGTAYNEQFFGPGTRLTVL.

The chain combines TRBV5-1 with TRBJ2-5; 8 positions match TRBD2. This CDR3 is built from 15 residues. Germline trimming cut 3 bases from V and 5 bases from J; bases unmatched to any gene: 9. Germline V CDR1 and CDR2: SGHRS, YFSETQ. The CDR3 protein is CASSWLAGSGETQYF. The CDR3 nucleotides are TGCGCCAGCAGCTGGTTAGCGGGGAGTGGGGAGACCCAGTACTTC.

This chain connects TRBV9 to TRBJ1-1; the D gene is possibly TRBD1 (6 bases). This CDR3 has 14 amino acids. Germline CDR1 reads SGDLS; CDR2 reads YYNGEE. Trimming stripped 3 bases from V and 6 bases from J, with 15 bases between. The CDR3 DNA sequence: TGTGCCAGCAGCGCCCATATGGGACAATCTGAAGCTTTCTTT. This codes for CASSAHMGQSEAFF. The variable domain in full, with the rest retrieved from reference TRBV9 and TRBJ1-1, is DSGVTQTPKHLITATGQRVTLRCSPRSGDLSVYWYQQSLDQGLQFLIQYYNGEERAKGNILERFSAQQFPDLHSELNLSSLELGDSALYFCASSAHMGQSEAFFGQGTRLTVV.

The CDR3 DNA follows: TGTGCCAGCAGCTTATTAGCGGGATCCTACAATGAGCAGTTCTTC. Amino acid sequence: CASSLLAGSYNEQFF. The gene calls are TRBV11-2 and TRBJ2-1, with 8 bases aligning to TRBD2. The germline V gene has CDR1 SGHAT and CDR2 FQNNGV. The CDR3 is 15 amino acids. Trimming at V came to 2 bases and at J to 1 base, leaving 1 base not matched to a gene.

This chain uses TRBV7-2 with TRBJ2-5, with TRBD1 identical over 9 bases. This CDR3 is built from 14 residues. The V and J ends lost 4 bases and 4 bases, in that order; junction bases with no gene match: 4. CDR1 and CDR2 (germline): SGHTA, FQGNSA. CDR3 region: CASSSGQGPETQYF. The CDR3 DNA sequence: TGTGCCAGCAGCTCGGGACAGGGCCCAGAGACCCAGTACTTC.